The subject of this entry is one T cell receptor beta chain. One entry per CDR3 protein, called by TCRdb with MiXCR from the 5' RACE reads. The sample has 200,000 to 300,000 distinct CDR3 sequences, approximately 6.3% seen once. The CDR3 runs 14 residues. Per the germline V gene, CDR1 is MNHEY and CDR2 is SVGAGI. V was pared by 2 bases and J by 2 bases, with 7 bases between. This specimen comes from a study of T cells after yellow fever vaccination. The sequence came from a man aged 25-40 years who received the YFV17D yellow fever vaccine. Sample: CD4+ T cells sorted from PBMCs, taken on the day of the yellow fever booster vaccination. The V and J genes are TRBV6-5 and TRBJ2-4; TRBD1 might be the D (5 bases). CDR3 sequence reads: CASSYRGSKNIQYF. The CDR3 region has the DNA TGTGCCAGCAGTTACAGGGGATCCAAAAACATTCAGTACTTC.